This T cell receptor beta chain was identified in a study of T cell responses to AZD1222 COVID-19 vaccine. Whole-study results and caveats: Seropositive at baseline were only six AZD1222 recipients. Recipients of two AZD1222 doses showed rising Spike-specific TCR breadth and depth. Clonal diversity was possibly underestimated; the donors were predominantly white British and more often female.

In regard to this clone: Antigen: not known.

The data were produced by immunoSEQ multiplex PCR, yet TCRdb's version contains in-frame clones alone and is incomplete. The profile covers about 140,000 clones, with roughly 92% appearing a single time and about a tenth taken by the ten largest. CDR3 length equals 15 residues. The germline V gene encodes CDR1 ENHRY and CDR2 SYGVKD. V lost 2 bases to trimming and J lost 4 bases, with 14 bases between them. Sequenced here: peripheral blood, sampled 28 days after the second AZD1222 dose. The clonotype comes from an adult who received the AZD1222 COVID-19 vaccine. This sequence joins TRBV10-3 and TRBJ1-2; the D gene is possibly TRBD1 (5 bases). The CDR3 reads CAISESGDDLYGYTF. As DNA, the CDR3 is TGTGCCATCAGTGAGAGCGGGGACGATCTCTATGGCTACACCTTC.